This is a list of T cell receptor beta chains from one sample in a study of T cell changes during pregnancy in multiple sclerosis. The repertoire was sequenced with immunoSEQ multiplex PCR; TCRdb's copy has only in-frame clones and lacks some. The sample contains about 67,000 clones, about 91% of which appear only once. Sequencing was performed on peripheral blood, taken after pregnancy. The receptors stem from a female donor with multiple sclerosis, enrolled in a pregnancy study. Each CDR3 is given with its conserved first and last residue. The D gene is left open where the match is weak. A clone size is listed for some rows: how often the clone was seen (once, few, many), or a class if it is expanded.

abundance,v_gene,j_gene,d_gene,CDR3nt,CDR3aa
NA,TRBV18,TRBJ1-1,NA,TGTGCCAGCTCACCCTCGGACAGGAACACTGAAGCTTTCTTT,CASSPSDRNTEAFF
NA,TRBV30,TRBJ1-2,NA,TGTGCCTGGTCGGAAGGGGTCCGCCACTATGGCTACACCTTC,CAWSEGVRHYGYTF
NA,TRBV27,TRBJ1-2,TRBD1,TGTGCCACCAGAACAGGGGGCCTTGGCTATGGCTACACCTTC,CATRTGGLGYGYTF
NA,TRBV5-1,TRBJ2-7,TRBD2,TGCGCCAGCAGCCGCGGGACTAGCGGAACCTACGAGCAGTACTTC,CASSRGTSGTYEQYF
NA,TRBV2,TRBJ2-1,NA,TGTGCCAGCATCGAGACTAGCTACAATGAGCAGTTCTTC,CASIETSYNEQFF
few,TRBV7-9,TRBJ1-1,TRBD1,TGTGCCAGCAGCTACTGGGACAGGGAGACTGAAGCTTTCTTT,CASSYWDRETEAFF
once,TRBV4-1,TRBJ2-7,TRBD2,TGCGCCAGCAGCCAAAGTAAAGCGGGAGGGCGCTACGAGCAGTACTTC,CASSQSKAGGRYEQYF
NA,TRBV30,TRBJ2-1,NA,TGTGCCTGGGGATCCTCTCCGGACAGCAGCAATGAGCAGTTCTTC,CAWGSSPDSSNEQFF
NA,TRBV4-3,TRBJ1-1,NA,TGCGCCAGCAGCCAAGAGGCAGGCACTGAAGCTTTCTTT,CASSQEAGTEAFF
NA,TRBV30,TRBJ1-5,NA,TGTGCCTGCACCCGGGGGAACGGGGCCCAGCATTTT,CACTRGNGAQHF
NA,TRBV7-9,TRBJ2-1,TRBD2,TGTGCCAGCAGCTCCAGCGGGAGGGCTCTCCATGAGCAGTTCTTC,CASSSSGRALHEQFF
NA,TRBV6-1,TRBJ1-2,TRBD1,TGTGCCAGCACAGGACAGGGCTATGGCTACACCTTC,CASTGQGYGYTF
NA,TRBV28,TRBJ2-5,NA,TGTGCCAGCAGTTTAGTACGGGAGACCCAGTACTTC,CASSLVRETQYF
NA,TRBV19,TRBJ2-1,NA,TGTGCCAGTAGTAGGGGCAGGCGTAGCAATGAGCAGTTCTTC,CASSRGRRSNEQFF
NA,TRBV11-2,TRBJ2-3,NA,TGTGCCAGCAGCTTAGAATCGACGCAGTATTTT,CASSLESTQYF
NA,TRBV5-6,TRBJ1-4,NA,TGTGCCAGCAGCTTCCGCGGGTACGAAAAACTGTTTTTT,CASSFRGYEKLFF
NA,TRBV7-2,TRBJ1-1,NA,TGTGCCAGCTCGAAGGGGAGGGAGAACACTGAAGCTTTCTTT,CASSKGRENTEAFF
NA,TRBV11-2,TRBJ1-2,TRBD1,TGTGCCAGCAGCTTAAGCTGGACAGGGGGCGGCTATGGCTACACCTTC,CASSLSWTGGGYGYTF
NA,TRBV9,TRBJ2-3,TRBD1,TGTGCCAGCAGCGAACCCATTGACAGGGCGCCCACAGATACGCAGTATTTT,CASSEPIDRAPTDTQYF
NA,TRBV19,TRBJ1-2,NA,TGTGCCAGTAGTAGCCCCGCTGCCCGGGACACCGAGGGAAACTATGGCTACACCTTC,CASSSPAARDTEGNYGYTF
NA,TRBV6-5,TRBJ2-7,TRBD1,TGTGCCAGCAGGACCTCCAGGGGGCTCGGCGAGCAGTACTTC,CASRTSRGLGEQYF
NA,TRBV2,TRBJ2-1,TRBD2,TGTGCCAGCAATAAGGAACTAGCGGGAATGAATGAGCAGTTCTTC,CASNKELAGMNEQFF
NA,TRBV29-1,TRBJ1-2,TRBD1,TGCAGCGGCGGTACAGGGGAGGGCTACACCTTC,CSGGTGEGYTF
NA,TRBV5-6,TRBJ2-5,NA,TGTGCCAGCAGCCCGGCCGGGTACCAAGAGACCCAGTACTTC,CASSPAGYQETQYF
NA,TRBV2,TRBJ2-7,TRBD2,TGTGCCAGCAGTGAAACCCTAGCGGGGCTGAGCGAGCAGTACTTC,CASSETLAGLSEQYF
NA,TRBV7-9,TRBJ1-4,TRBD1,TGTGCCAGCAGCCCGCCGGGACAGGGGAGTGAAAAACTGTTTTTT,CASSPPGQGSEKLFF
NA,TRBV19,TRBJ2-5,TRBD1,TGTGCCAGTACCCGAACAGGGGGCCAACAAGAGACCCAGTACTTC,CASTRTGGQQETQYF
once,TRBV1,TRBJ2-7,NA,TGCACCAGCACCAAAACCGGGCTAGCTTGGGATGCGCAGTACTTC,CTSTKTGLAWDAQYF
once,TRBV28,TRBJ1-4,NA,TGTGCCAGCCGAGGGCCCAGGAATGAAAAACTGTTTTTT,CASRGPRNEKLFF
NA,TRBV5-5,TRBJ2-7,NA,TGTGCCAGCAGATTGGGACTCCCGAGTGGCGAGCAGTACTTC,CASRLGLPSGEQYF
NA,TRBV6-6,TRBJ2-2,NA,TGTGCCAGCCAGGGGCATATGAACACCGGGGAGCTGTTTTTT,CASQGHMNTGELFF
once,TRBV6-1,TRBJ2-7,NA,TGTGCCAGCATGGGGAAGGGGGTCCACGAGCAGTACTTC,CASMGKGVHEQYF
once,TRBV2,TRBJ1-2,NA,TGTGCCAGCAGTGTGGGGGGTGTTACTGGCTACACCTTC,CASSVGGVTGYTF
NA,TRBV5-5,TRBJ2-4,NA,TGTGCCAGCAGCTTGGGGGGGCCGGGGAACATTCAGTACTTC,CASSLGGPGNIQYF
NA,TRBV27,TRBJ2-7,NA,TGTGCCAGCAGTTTACGCGGGACTCGCGTGGTCGAGCAGTACTTC,CASSLRGTRVVEQYF
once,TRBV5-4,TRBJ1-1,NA,TGTGCCAGCAGCTCTCGACAACGGAACACTGAAGCTTTCTTT,CASSSRQRNTEAFF
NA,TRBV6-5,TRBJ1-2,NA,TGTGCCAGCAGTTACCTCCCGGTCGGTTATGGCTACACCTTC,CASSYLPVGYGYTF
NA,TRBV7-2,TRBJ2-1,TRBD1,TGTGCCAGCAGCTCCTCCGGGGGACAGGGGCGGACCTACAATGAGCAGTTCTTC,CASSSSGGQGRTYNEQFF
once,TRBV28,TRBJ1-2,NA,TGTGCCAGCAGTTTTGGCCCCGGGGTAGGAGGCTACACCTTC,CASSFGPGVGGYTF
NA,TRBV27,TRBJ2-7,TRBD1,TGTGCCAGCAGTTTCTCTCAGGGGGAATTCTCCTACGAGCAGTACTTC,CASSFSQGEFSYEQYF
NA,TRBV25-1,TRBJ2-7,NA,TGTGCCAGCACCGGACAGTACTCCTACGAGCAGTACTTC,CASTGQYSYEQYF
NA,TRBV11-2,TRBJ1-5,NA,TGTGCCAGCAGCTTAGTCCCGGGTAATAGCAATCAGCCCCAGCATTTT,CASSLVPGNSNQPQHF
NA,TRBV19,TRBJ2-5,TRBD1,TGTGCCAGTAGTAAACGACAGGGGGAGACCCAGTACTTC,CASSKRQGETQYF
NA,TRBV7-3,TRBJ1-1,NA,TGTGCCAGCAGCTTGCTGGGGGGGGAGAACACTGAAGCTTTCTTT,CASSLLGGENTEAFF
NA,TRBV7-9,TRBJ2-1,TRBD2,TGTGCCAGCAGCTTAGCCGACCATTTTGCGGGAGGGCCTAATAATGAGCAGTTCTTC,CASSLADHFAGGPNNEQFF
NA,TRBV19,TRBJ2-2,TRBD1,TGTGCCAGTAGTCCGGGACAGCACACCGGGGAGCTGTTTTTT,CASSPGQHTGELFF
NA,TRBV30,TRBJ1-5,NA,TGTGCCTGGGGATATGGGGGGGGCGAGAATCAGCCCCAGCATTTT,CAWGYGGGENQPQHF